The text below deals with one TCR beta chain. What it binds is unknown. TCRdb analysed the 5' RACE reads with MiXCR anew, one entry per CDR3 protein. Of 200,000 or so distinct CDR3 sequences listed, 6.5% to 8.5% are singletons. This sample was included in a study of identical twins. The study, taken as a whole, reports: Partial confounding of zero-insertion analyses by invariant MAIT and iNKT cells was possible. The models gave estimates that fell short of the out-of-frame TCR alpha sharing seen in monozygotic twins. Less excess twin sharing appeared in beta out-of-frame sequences.

Germline CDR1 and CDR2: MNHNS and SASEGT. The ends were cut back, 6 bases at V and 3 bases at J, with 12 bases in the middle. The CDR3 is 14 residues long. Healthy Caucasian individuals made up all the donors. The sample was also linked to a second study, of yellow fever vaccine responses in identical twins.

The sequenced sample consisted of memory (CD45RO+) T cells sorted from blood. The TCR sequence derives from a woman between 18 and 29 years old in good health. The V and J genes are TRBV6-1 and TRBJ1-3; D is ambiguous. DNA for the CDR3: TGTGCCAGCAGGGATCACCGGGGTGGAAACACCATATATTTT. Protein product: CASRDHRGGNTIYF.